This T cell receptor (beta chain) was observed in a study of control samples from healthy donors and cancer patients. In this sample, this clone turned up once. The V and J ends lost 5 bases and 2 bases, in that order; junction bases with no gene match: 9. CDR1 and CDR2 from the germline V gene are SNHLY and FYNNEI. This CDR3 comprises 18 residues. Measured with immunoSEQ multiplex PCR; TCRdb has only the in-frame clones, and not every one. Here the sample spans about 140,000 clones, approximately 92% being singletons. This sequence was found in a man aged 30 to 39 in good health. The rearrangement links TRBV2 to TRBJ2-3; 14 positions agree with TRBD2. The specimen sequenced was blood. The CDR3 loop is CASSKTSGGASHTDTQYF. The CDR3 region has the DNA TGTGCCAGCAGTAAGACTAGCGGGGGGGCCTCCCACACAGATACGCAGTATTTT.